This T cell receptor beta chain was sequenced for a study of blood T cells in healthy people across ages. Study-wide points: Because sorting was not performed, PBMCs prevented conclusive naive versus antigen-experienced comparison. CMV status of donors was unknown, possibly confounding expanded clonotype changes.

To note about this clonotype: Its target is not known.

Primers used in a second PCR of roughly 7 to 12 cycles were a sample-barcoded 5' primer and a J-beta primer mix. Each CDR3 protein is one row after TCRdb ran MiXCR on the 5' RACE reads. The sample holds roughly 700,000 distinct CDR3 sequences, around 48% seen once. Germline V gives CDR1 DFQATT, CDR2 SNEGSKA (reference sequence). The CDR3 has 11 amino acids. V is TRBV20-1 and J is TRBJ2-7; 7 nucleotides align to TRBD1. The specimen was blood. The clonotype comes from an older woman in good health. The CDR3: CSGTGAYEQYF. The CDR3 DNA sequence: TGCAGCGGAACAGGGGCCTACGAGCAGTACTTC.